This T cell receptor (beta chain) came from a study of Graves' ophthalmopathy and Graves' hyperthyroidism (dated 2018 in TCRdb). As for the study more broadly: Hyperthyroidism was considered stable if no progression to ophthalmopathy occurred within 18 months of follow-up. TCR beta repertoire signatures were used to distinguish Graves' ophthalmopathy from Graves' hyperthyroidism and to predict progression to ophthalmopathy. In total, around 140 blood samples were TCR-sequenced: under 45 ophthalmopathy, under 80 hyperthyroidism and some 17 hyperthyroidism-to-ophthalmopathy patients. To explore V-J signatures that distinguish ophthalmopathy from hyperthyroidism, a discovery set of about 99 patients was enrolled, made up of over 40 with ophthalmopathy and fewer than 60 with stable hyperthyroidism. An independent validation cohort was composed of roughly 19 hyperthyroidism patients and around 16 patients who later progressed from hyperthyroidism to ophthalmopathy. In roughly six hyperthyroidism patients, the T-cell repertoires found in thyroid tissue were compared with those found in blood. Following sampling, methimazole starting at 30 mg daily was administered to hyperthyroidism patients, and high-dose intravenous methylprednisolone was administered to ophthalmopathy patients.

For repertoire sequencing, TCR beta CDR3 regions were amplified from RNA transcripts. HTBI primers and the Qiagen OneStep RT-PCR kit were used in a first-round RT-PCR, which was followed by a second-round multiplex PCR, size selection and purification. Sequencing of the libraries was carried out on an Illumina HiSeq2000 in paired-end mode with 100 bp reads. The study's own analysis went as follows. Reads were processed with SOAPnuke, discarding reads with adapters, uncalled bases, mean Phred below 15, or no exact constant-primer or identifier match. COPE v1.2.5 was used to merge high-quality paired reads. Each unique nucleotide sequence was treated as a clonotype, and MiTCR v1.1 was used to align the clonotypes to the IMGT TRB V, D and J references. The analysis was limited to V-J combinations with a frequency above 0.0001, which together covered around 99% of the repertoires. For each V-J combination, a TCR clonal expansion and chaos score was defined as the ratio of F50 clonal expansion to chaos observed in the TCRdist matrix. Welch's t-statistics and random forest were used to reduce the features to around 13 V-J combinations, which were then used as input to a naive Bayes classifier. Thyroid-blood repertoire similarity was quantified with the Morisita-Horn index. Starting from the raw public reads, TCRdb applied fastp trimming at Q25, assembled clones with MiXCR and retained in-frame beta chains. Rows with one shared CDR3 protein collapse into an entry with the most common genes and DNA. TCRdb assigned the V and J calls; the authors' analysis was not used. Present in this sample are over a million distinct CDR3 sequences, 35% to 45% of which were seen just once. In total, the top ten clones hold 8.5% to 14% of the sample.

After removal of 7 bases from V and 0 bases from J, the junction retains 9 bases not matched to a gene. The germline V gene gives CDR1 as MDHEN and CDR2 as SYDVKM. Including the terminal cysteine and phenylalanine, the CDR3 comprises 16 residues. Of the read, only the CDR3 DNA is kept; its 48 bases are in frame from base 1. Worth noting for this clonotype: Its recognized antigen is unknown. Within one base of it there is no much larger clone, and no base qualities were kept.

Hyperthyroidism patients were newly diagnosed, were aged 18 to 65 years, and had a disease duration under 2 months. Patients with other autoimmune diseases, uncontrolled infections, pregnancy or lactation were excluded from the study. Diagnosis was based on clinical symptoms, serum thyroxine, TRAb, thyroid ultrasound and orbital computed tomography. Total RNA was extracted with Trizol reagent and quality-checked on an Agilent 2100 Bioanalyzer. Summary of the overall study and its limitations: Most expanded thyroid clonotypes with frequency above 0.001 were also detected in blood, suggesting blood repertoires may reflect the thyroid immune response. In validation, the model predicted ophthalmopathy progression with about 70% sensitivity and 72.22% specificity; roughly 11 predicted patients were CT-confirmed with GO in a median of around 6 months. In cross-validation, the 13-signature model distinguished ophthalmopathy from stable hyperthyroidism with almost 90% sensitivity and around 81% specificity, and in the test set the corresponding values were about 80% and 75%. Sample size was not statistically predetermined, and group allocation was not concealed from the investigators.

The source is an adult man with Graves' hyperthyroidism. Sequenced input: peripheral blood or thyroid tissue (not recorded which). The chain is made from TRBV28 and TRBJ1-1; TRBD1 agrees with 9 junctional bases. The base sequence is TGTGCCAGCATCCCGGGACAGGGCCGAATGAACACTGAAGCTTTCTTT. This codes for CASIPGQGRMNTEAFF. The full variable domain, completed from the reference TRBV28 and TRBJ1-1 proteins outside the CDR3, reads DVKVTQSSRYLVKRTGEKVFLECVQDMDHENMFWYRQDPGLGLRLIYFSYDVKMKEKGDIPEGYSVSREKKERFSLILESASTNQTSMYLCASIPGQGRMNTEAFFGQGTRLTVV.